Here is one T cell receptor (beta chain) with its context. This entry comes from a study of blood T cell repertoires in COVID-19. The assay was immunoSEQ multiplex PCR, and TCRdb's table has in-frame clones only and misses some. The table lists tens of thousands of clones, roughly 80% of them singletons. The TCR sequence derives from a man in his fifties with COVID-19, enrolled during active disease. Material: peripheral blood.

The CDR3 spells CASSQELVVRIYEQYF. DNA of the CDR3: TGCGCCAGCAGCCAAGAACTAGTCGTACGTATCTACGAGCAGTACTTC. The genes are TRBV4-3 and TRBJ2-7; D is possibly TRBD2 (5 bases). Between the trimmed V and J ends, which lost 0 bases and 3 bases, there was a span of 15 bases. The length of the CDR3 is 16 residues. The germline V gene encodes CDR1 LGHNA and CDR2 YSLEER.